Listed here is a single T cell receptor (beta chain). The data were produced by immunoSEQ multiplex PCR, yet TCRdb's version contains in-frame clones alone and is incomplete. The repertoire holds approximately 97,000 clones, with 91% as singletons. The data belong to a study of T cell changes during pregnancy in multiple sclerosis. The CDR3 has 16 residues. Germline lookup yields CDR1 SGHDT and CDR2 YYEEEE. V lost 4 bases to trimming and J lost 8 bases; unmatched junction nucleotides: 12. This clonotype was sampled from a female donor in good health, enrolled as a control in a pregnancy study. The sequencing used peripheral blood, collected after pregnancy. The V gene is TRBV5-6, the J gene TRBJ1-2; 12 bases align to TRBD1. CDR3 protein: CASSPTGTGGLVGYTF. As DNA, the CDR3 is TGTGCCAGCAGCCCAACCGGGACAGGGGGCTTAGTCGGCTACACCTTC.